This is a list of T cell receptor beta chains from one sample in a study of T cell repertoires in cytomegalovirus infection. TCRdb independently ran MiXCR on the reads; one entry per CDR3 protein. In the table there are some 400,000 distinct CDR3 sequences, 15% to 20% of which are singletons. The sequencing sample was made of PBMCs. The receptors were gathered from a human donor in good health (CMV status not recorded). Some clones in this sample may be carry-over from other donors' samples. The CDR3 runs from the conserved cysteine through the conserved F or W. Each record gives: V gene, clone size, D gene, J gene, CDR3 DNA, CDR3 protein. The D gene is left open where the match is weak. Expanded clones get a size class; other rows say once, few or many, or leave the size out.

>TRBV7-9|NA|NA|TRBJ1-2
TGTGCCAGCAGCTTCGGACAGTCGGGCTACACCTTC
CASSFGQSGYTF
>TRBV18|few|NA|TRBJ2-1
TGTGCCAGCTCAGCCTTGGGCGTCAATGAGCAGTTCTTC
CASSALGVNEQFF
>TRBV4-3|NA|NA|TRBJ2-1
TGCGCCAGCAGCCTCCTCGACAGCCCAGGGTCCTACAATGAGCAGTTCTTC
CASSLLDSPGSYNEQFF
>TRBV2|few|NA|TRBJ2-5
TGTGCCAGCAGTGAGGGGAGCGATGCTCAAGAGACCCAGTACTTC
CASSEGSDAQETQYF
>TRBV12-3/TRBV12-4|few|NA|TRBJ2-4
TGTGCCAGCAGTCCAACCCGGGACAATTATTACTTC
CASSPTRDNYYF
>TRBV7-9|NA|NA|TRBJ2-7
TGTGCCAGCAGCTTACTCGACGGCCCGGGGGAGCAGTACTTC
CASSLLDGPGEQYF
>TRBV28|NA|NA|TRBJ2-7
TGTGCCAGCAGCTCCGACCGTTTGGGACACCTCTACGAGCAGTACTTC
CASSSDRLGHLYEQYF
>TRBV7-9|many|NA|TRBJ2-7
TGTGCCAGCAGCTTCGGAGGGGGGGTCTACGAGCAGTACTTC
CASSFGGGVYEQYF
>TRBV12-3/TRBV12-4|few|TRBD1|TRBJ1-3
TGTGCCAGCAATCCTACAGGGGCACAGGGAAACACCATATATTTT
CASNPTGAQGNTIYF
>TRBV5-1|few|NA|TRBJ1-2
TGCGCCAGCAGCTTGGACAAGAACTATGGCTACACCTTC
CASSLDKNYGYTF
>TRBV7-2|many|NA|TRBJ1-2
TGTGCCAGCAGCTTAGAGTCTGGGGGCTACACCTTC
CASSLESGGYTF
>TRBV19|many|NA|TRBJ2-1
TGTGCCAGTAGTGCCGGGACCCGAAAGTTCTTC
CASSAGTRKFF
>TRBV7-2|once|NA|TRBJ2-2
TGTGCCAGCAGCGAGGGGGGACACTGGAACACCGGGGAGCTGTTTTTT
CASSEGGHWNTGELFF
>TRBV6-5|NA|TRBD1|TRBJ1-2
TGTGCCAGCAGTTACCAGGGACAGACCTATGGCTACACCTTC
CASSYQGQTYGYTF
>TRBV7-8|NA|NA|TRBJ2-2
TGTGCCTCGAACGACATCACCGGGGAGCTGTTTTTT
CASNDITGELFF
>TRBV2|few|TRBD1|TRBJ1-5
TGTGCCAGCAGTGTCGGGGACAGACTTACCAATCAGCCCCAGCATTTT
CASSVGDRLTNQPQHF
>TRBV29-1|NA|TRBD2|TRBJ2-1
TGCAGCGTTTTTAGCGGGAGTCCCTACAATGAGCAGTTCTTC
CSVFSGSPYNEQFF
>TRBV19|many|NA|TRBJ1-1
TGTGCCAGTAGTACCCCGGGACAATTCTTCATGAACACTGAAGCTTTCTTT
CASSTPGQFFMNTEAFF
>TRBV7-2|many|NA|TRBJ1-2
TGTGCCAGCAGCTCTCGGACCTTTTATGGCTACACCTTC
CASSSRTFYGYTF
>TRBV5-8|few|NA|TRBJ2-7
TGTGCCAGCAGCTTCCGGTCCTCGGCGGGGTACTTC
CASSFRSSAGYF
>TRBV6-1|NA|NA|TRBJ2-1
TGTGCCAGCACTCCGGAAACAGGCTCCTACAATGAGCAGTTCTTC
CASTPETGSYNEQFF
>TRBV7-8|many|NA|TRBJ1-1
TGTGCCAGCAGCTCAAGACAAGAAGCTTTCTTT
CASSSRQEAFF
>TRBV27|few|TRBD2|TRBJ2-1
TGTGCCAGCAGTTCCTCTACTAGCGGGAGGTTTGATGAGCAGTTCTTC
CASSSSTSGRFDEQFF
>TRBV19|NA|NA|TRBJ1-1
TGTGCCAGTAGGCGGACGGGGGGGCACACTGAAGCTTTCTTT
CASRRTGGHTEAFF
>TRBV10-3|many|NA|TRBJ2-5
TGTGCCATCTCCTCCATTTTGGGTCAAGAGACCCAGTACTTC
CAISSILGQETQYF
>TRBV29-1|NA|TRBD1|TRBJ1-2
TGCAGCGTTGTCCCCTTACAGGGGGGGGACTATGGCTACACCTTC
CSVVPLQGGDYGYTF
>TRBV5-1|NA|NA|TRBJ2-3
TGCGCCAGCAGCTCTACAGAAGAGGGAACAGATACGCAGTATTTT
CASSSTEEGTDTQYF
>TRBV2|NA|NA|TRBJ2-7
TGTGCCAGCAGTGGTTTGTCCGGGTCTCAGGAGCAGTACTTC
CASSGLSGSQEQYF
>TRBV7-9|many|TRBD1|TRBJ1-1
TGTGCCAGCAGCTCGACAGGGGGCTGGGGCACTGAAGCTTTCTTT
CASSSTGGWGTEAFF
>TRBV23-1|NA|TRBD2|TRBJ2-5
TGCGCCAGCGTAGCCGACGGGGGGAAGGAGACCCAGTACTTC
CASVADGGKETQYF
>TRBV5-6|NA|NA|TRBJ2-2
TGTGCCAGCAGTAACGATAATGCGGTCACCGGGGAGCTGTTTTTT
CASSNDNAVTGELFF
>TRBV6-2/TRBV6-3|NA|NA|TRBJ1-2
TGTGCCAGCAGCCGCTCGACAGGCTATGGCTACACCTTC
CASSRSTGYGYTF
>TRBV12-3/TRBV12-4|once|TRBD2|TRBJ2-5
TGTGCCAGCAGAAGCCTAGCGGGAGGGCCGGAGGAGACCCAGTACTTC
CASRSLAGGPEETQYF
>TRBV7-2|many|NA|TRBJ1-3
TGTGCCAGCAGCTCATCCCGGCCCCTCTCTGGAAACACCATATATTTT
CASSSSRPLSGNTIYF
>TRBV7-2|many|NA|TRBJ2-7
TGTGCCAGCAGCTTCCGAGCGGAAACCCTCGTGGGCTACGAGCAGTACTTC
CASSFRAETLVGYEQYF
>TRBV6-1|NA|TRBD2|TRBJ2-7
TGTGCCAGCAGTTTGAAAGCGGGAGGTCACGACGAGCAGTACTTC
CASSLKAGGHDEQYF
>TRBV7-6|few|NA|TRBJ1-1
TGTGCCAGCATAGCAGGACGATCGAACACTGAAGCTTTCTTT
CASIAGRSNTEAFF
>TRBV4-1|few|NA|TRBJ2-7
TGCGCCAGCAGCCAAGATGGGTTAGAGCAGTACTTC
CASSQDGLEQYF
>TRBV6-6|many|TRBD2|TRBJ2-5
TGTGCCAGCAGCAGCGGGACTGTAGAGACCCAGTACTTC
CASSSGTVETQYF
>TRBV27|NA|NA|TRBJ1-5
TGTGCCAGCAGTCAGGACAGTGAGGGCAATCAGCCCCAGCATTTT
CASSQDSEGNQPQHF
>TRBV7-8|many|NA|TRBJ2-1
TGTGCCAGCAGCTTATCCCTGCGGTCCTACAATGAGCAGTTCTTC
CASSLSLRSYNEQFF
>TRBV7-9|few|TRBD2|TRBJ2-7
TGTGCCAGCAGCAAGACTAGCGGGAGGGTCCTCTACGAGCAGTACTTC
CASSKTSGRVLYEQYF
>TRBV7-2|many|NA|TRBJ2-1
TGTGCCAGCAGCGGGTCTGAGGGCTCATACGGTGAGCAGTTCTTC
CASSGSEGSYGEQFF
>TRBV7-9|many|TRBD1|TRBJ1-2
TGTGCCAGCAGCCAGGGGGGGAACTATGGCTACACCTTC
CASSQGGNYGYTF
>TRBV19|many|TRBD1|TRBJ1-2
TGTGCCAGTAGTACGACAGGGGTCTATGGCTACACCTTC
CASSTTGVYGYTF
>TRBV12-3/TRBV12-4|few|NA|TRBJ2-6
TGTGCCAGCAGTTCAAGGTCTGGGGCCAACGTCCTGACTTTC
CASSSRSGANVLTF
>TRBV6-2/TRBV6-3|NA|TRBD1|TRBJ2-1
TGTGCCAGCAGTTACTCGATGTGGGACAGGGAGTACAATGAGCAGTTCTTC
CASSYSMWDREYNEQFF
>TRBV19|many|TRBD1|TRBJ2-7
TGTGCCAGTAGACTACAGGGGGTCCCTGGAGAGCAGTACTTC
CASRLQGVPGEQYF
>TRBV7-2|many|TRBD1|TRBJ1-1
TGTGCCAGCAGTTCAAACAGGGGCACTGAAGCTTTCTTT
CASSSNRGTEAFF